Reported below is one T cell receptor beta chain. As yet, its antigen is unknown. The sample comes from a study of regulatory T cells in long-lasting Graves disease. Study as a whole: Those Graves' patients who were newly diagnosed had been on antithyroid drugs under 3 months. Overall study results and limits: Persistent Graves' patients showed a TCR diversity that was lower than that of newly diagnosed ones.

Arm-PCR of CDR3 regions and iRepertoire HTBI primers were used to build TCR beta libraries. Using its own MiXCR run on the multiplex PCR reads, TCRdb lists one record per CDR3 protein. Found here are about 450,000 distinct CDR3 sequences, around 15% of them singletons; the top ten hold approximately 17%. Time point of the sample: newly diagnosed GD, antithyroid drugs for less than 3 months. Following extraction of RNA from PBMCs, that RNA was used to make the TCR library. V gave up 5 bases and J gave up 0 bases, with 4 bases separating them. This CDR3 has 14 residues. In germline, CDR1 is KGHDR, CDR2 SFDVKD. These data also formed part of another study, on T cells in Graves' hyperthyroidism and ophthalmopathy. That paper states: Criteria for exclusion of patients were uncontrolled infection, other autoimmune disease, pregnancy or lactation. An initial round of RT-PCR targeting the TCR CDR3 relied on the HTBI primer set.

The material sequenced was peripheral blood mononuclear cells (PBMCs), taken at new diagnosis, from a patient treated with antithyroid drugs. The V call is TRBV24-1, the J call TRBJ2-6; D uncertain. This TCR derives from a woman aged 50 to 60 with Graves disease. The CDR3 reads CATSGSSGANVLTF. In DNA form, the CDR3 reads TGTGCCACCAGTGGAAGCTCTGGGGCCAACGTCCTGACTTTC.